This T cell receptor beta chain was obtained from a study of CD8+CD57+ T cells in acquired aplastic anemia. The CDR3 covers 15 residues. V dropped 6 bases and J dropped 4; count of bases not matched to a gene: 6. The germline gives CDR1 LNHDA, CDR2 SQIVND (reference sequence). The TCR beta profiling, which covered VDJ combination and CDR3 sequence, was carried out using genomic DNA as the template. Using its own MiXCR run on the reads, TCRdb lists one record per CDR3 protein. The sample has 180,000 or so distinct CDR3 sequences, about half seen once. There are many counts of this clonotype. The target antigen is unknown. Selection for sequencing was limited to patients who had shown CD8+CD57+ cell expansion by flow cytometry. The study, taken as a whole, reports: Patients and controls shared just under 30 CD8+ CDR3 sequences, highly expressed in patients.

The sequence came from a human donor with aplastic anemia. Sample: sorted CD4+, CD8+, or CD8+CD57+ T cells (not recorded which) from PBMCs. This chain links TRBV19 with TRBJ2-2; 9 positions match TRBD1. This chain's CDR3 is CASRGSDRGTGELFF. CDR3 in DNA: TGTGCCAGTAGAGGATCGGACAGGGGCACCGGGGAGCTGTTTTTT.